Below, one T cell receptor (beta chain) is given with its context. Naivety among CD8 cells was defined by CD45RO negativity and positive CCR7 selection, thereby excluding terminally differentiated effector memory CD45RA+ cells. Profiling relied on immunoSEQ multiplex PCR, and the TCRdb table lists in-frame clones only, not all of them. The sample has some 2,100,000 clones; about 93% are singletons. The source of the sample is a study of shared clonotypes between healthy human individuals. Germline V gene data show CDR1 as MNHNS and CDR2 as SASEGT. V lost 2 bases, J lost 3 bases, and 11 bases lay in between. The CDR3 loop spans 14 amino acids.

The specimen sequenced was naive CD8+ T cells from PBMCs. This receptor was obtained from a man aged 18-30 years in good health. Some clones in this sample may be carry-over from other donors' samples. This chain links TRBV6-1 with TRBJ2-7, with D hard to call. CDR3 sequence reads: CASSESAHLYEQYF. The CDR3 DNA is TGTGCCAGCAGTGAAAGCGCGCACCTCTACGAGCAGTACTTC.